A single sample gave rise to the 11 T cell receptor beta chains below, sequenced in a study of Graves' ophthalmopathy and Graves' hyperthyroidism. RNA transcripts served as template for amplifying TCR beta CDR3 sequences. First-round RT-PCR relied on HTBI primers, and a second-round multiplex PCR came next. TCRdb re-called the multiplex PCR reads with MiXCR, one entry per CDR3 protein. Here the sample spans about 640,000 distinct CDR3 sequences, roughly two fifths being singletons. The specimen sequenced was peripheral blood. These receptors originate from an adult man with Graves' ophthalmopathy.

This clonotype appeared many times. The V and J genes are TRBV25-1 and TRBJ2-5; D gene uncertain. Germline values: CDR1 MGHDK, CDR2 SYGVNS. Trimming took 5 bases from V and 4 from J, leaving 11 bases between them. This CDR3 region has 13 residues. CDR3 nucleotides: TGTGCCAGCAGTCCTCCGTCGGGAGAGACCCAGTACTTC. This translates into CASSPPSGETQYF. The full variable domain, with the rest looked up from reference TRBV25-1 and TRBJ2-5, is EADIYQTPRYLVIGTGKKITLECSQTMGHDKMYWYQQDPGMELHLIHYSYGVNSTEKGDLSSESTVSRIRTEHFPLTLESARPSHTSQYLCASSPPSGETQYFGPGTRLLVL.

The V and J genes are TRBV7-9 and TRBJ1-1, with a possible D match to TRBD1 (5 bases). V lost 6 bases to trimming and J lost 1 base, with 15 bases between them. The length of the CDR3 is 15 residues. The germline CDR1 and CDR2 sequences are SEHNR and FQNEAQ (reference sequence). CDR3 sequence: CASSLISGTNTEAFF. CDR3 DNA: TGTGCCAGCAGTCTTATTTCAGGGACGAACACTGAAGCTTTCTTT. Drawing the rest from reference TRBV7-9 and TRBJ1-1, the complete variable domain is DTGVSQNPRHKITKRGQNVTFRCDPISEHNRLYWYRQTLGQGPEFLTYFQNEAQLEKSRLLSDRFSAERPKGSFSTLEIQRTEQGDSAMYLCASSLISGTNTEAFFGQGTRLTVV.

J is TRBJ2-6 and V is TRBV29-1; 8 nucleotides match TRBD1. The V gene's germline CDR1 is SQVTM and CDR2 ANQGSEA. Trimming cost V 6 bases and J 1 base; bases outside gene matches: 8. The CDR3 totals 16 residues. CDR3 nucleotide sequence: TGCAGCGTCGTGACAGGGGTAGGGTCTGGGGCCAACGTCCTGACTTTC. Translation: CSVVTGVGSGANVLTF.

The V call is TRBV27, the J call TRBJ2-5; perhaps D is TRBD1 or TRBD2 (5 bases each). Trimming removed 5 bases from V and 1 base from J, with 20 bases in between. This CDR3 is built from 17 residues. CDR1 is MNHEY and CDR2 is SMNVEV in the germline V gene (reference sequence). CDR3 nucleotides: TGTGCCAGCAGTCGGGGCAGCGGAAGGCTATCCCAAGAGACCCAGTACTTC. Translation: CASSRGSGRLSQETQYF.

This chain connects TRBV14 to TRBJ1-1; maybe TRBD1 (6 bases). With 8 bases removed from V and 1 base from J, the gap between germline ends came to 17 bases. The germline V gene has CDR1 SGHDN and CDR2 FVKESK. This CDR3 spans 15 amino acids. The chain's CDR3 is CASSPCGGRNTEAFF. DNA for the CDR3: TGTGCCAGCTCACCATGCGGGGGCCGGAACACTGAAGCTTTCTTT.

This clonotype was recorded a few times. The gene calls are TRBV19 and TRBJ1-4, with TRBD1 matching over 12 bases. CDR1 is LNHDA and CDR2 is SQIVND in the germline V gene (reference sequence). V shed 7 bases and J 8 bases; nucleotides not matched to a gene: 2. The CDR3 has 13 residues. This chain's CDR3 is CASTGTGGEKLFF. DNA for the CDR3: TGTGCCAGTACCGGGACAGGGGGCGAAAAACTGTTTTTT.

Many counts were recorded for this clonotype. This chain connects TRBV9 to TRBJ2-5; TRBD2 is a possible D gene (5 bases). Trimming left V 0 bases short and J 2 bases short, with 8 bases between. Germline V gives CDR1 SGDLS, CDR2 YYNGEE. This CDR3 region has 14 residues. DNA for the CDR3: TGTGCCAGCAGCGTAGAGGACTTTCAAGAGACCCAGTACTTC. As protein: CASSVEDFQETQYF.

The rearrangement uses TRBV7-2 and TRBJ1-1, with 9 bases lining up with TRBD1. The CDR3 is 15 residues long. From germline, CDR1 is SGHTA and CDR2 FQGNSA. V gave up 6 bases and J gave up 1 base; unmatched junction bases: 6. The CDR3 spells CASRRWDRENTEAFF. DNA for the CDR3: TGTGCCAGCAGGCGGTGGGACAGGGAGAACACTGAAGCTTTCTTT.

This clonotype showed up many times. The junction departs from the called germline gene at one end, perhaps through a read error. CDR3 coding DNA: TGTGCCAGCAGCTTAGGGAGAACTAATGAAAAACTGTTTTTT. It is translated as CASSLGRTNEKLFF. This chain joins TRBV5-1 and TRBJ1-4; D is undetermined. CDR3 length equals 14 residues. Germline loops: CDR1 SGHRS, CDR2 YFSETQ. Drawing the rest from reference TRBV5-1 and TRBJ1-4, the complete variable domain is KAGVTQTPRYLIKTRGQQVTLSCSPISGHRSVSWYQQTPGQGLQFLFEYFSETQRNKGNFPGRFSGRQFSNSRSEMNVSTLELGDSALYLCASSLGRTNEKLFFGSGTQLSVL.

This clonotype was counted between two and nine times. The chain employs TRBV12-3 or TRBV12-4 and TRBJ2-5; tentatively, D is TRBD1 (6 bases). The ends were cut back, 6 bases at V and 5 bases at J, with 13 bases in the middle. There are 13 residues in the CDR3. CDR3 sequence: CASRPPGVETQYF. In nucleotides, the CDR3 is TGTGCCAGCAGACCCCCAGGGGTGGAGACCCAGTACTTC.

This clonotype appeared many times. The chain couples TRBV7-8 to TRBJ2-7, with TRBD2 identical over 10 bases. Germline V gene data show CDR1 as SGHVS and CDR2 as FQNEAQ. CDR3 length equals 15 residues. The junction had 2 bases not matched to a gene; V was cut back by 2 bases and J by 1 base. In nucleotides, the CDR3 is TGTGCCAGCAGCTTAACTAGCGGGACTTCCTACGAGCAGTACTTC. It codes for CASSLTSGTSYEQYF.